A selection of T cell receptor beta chains follows, all from one sample in a study of T cell responses to AZD1222 COVID-19 vaccine. Assay: immunoSEQ multiplex PCR; the TCRdb copy retains only in-frame clones and omits some. The sample carries 90,000 to 95,000 clones, approximately 91% recorded once. Source: peripheral blood, taken on day 0 of AZD1222 vaccination. The receptors originated from an adult in good health. Each CDR3 is given with its conserved first and last residue.

v_call | cdr3_length | cdr3_aa
TRBV29-1 | 13 | CSALAGLGSEQYF
TRBV28 | 11 | CASSSPYEQYF
TRBV6-5 | 15 | CASSYSGGMADTQYF
TRBV7-3 | 15 | CASSLQPQGYSPLHF
TRBV3-1/TRBV3-2 | 15 | CASSRGVHSNQPQHF
TRBV5-4 | 15 | CASSPGSLGDTEAFF
TRBV7-9 | 13 | CASSWTGDQPQHF
TRBV7-2 | 16 | CASSLAGTVPLRGYTF
TRBV5-8 | 17 | CASSASLGIRGRHEQYF
TRBV28 | 14 | CASHVSSYNSPLHF
TRBV7-2 | 15 | CASSLGQGSNYGYTF
TRBV7-2 | 14 | CASSLNRLSYEQYF
TRBV28 | 11 | CASSFKDSQFF
TRBV7-2 | 14 | CASSYSSGNTEAFF
TRBV5-4 | 18 | CASSLGRQGSSSSYEQYF
TRBV6-5 | 15 | CASSLQGWNTGELFF
TRBV6-5 | 16 | CASSYQGQGDWTPLHF